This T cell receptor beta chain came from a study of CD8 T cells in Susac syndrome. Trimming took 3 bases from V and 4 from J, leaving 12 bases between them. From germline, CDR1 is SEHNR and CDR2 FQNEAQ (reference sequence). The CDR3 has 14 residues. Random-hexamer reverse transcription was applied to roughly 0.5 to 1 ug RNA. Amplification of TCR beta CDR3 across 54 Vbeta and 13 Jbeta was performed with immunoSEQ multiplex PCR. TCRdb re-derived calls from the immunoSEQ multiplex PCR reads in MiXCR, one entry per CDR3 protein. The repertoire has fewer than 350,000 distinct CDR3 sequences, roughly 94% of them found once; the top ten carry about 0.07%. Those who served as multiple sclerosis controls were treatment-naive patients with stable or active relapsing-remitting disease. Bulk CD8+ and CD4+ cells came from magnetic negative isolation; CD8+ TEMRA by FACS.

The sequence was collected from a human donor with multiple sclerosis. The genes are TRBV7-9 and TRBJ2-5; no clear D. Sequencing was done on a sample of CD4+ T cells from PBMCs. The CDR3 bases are TGTGCCAGCAGCTTCGGCAGAGGTGGAGAGACCCAGTACTTC. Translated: CASSFGRGGETQYF. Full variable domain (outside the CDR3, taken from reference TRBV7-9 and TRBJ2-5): DTGVSQNPRHKITKRGQNVTFRCDPISEHNRLYWYRQTLGQGPEFLTYFQNEAQLEKSRLLSDRFSAERPKGSFSTLEIQRTEQGDSAMYLCASSFGRGGETQYFGPGTRLLVL.